This T cell receptor beta chain was recovered during a study of response to subunit inactivated influenza vaccine. The study's findings and limits: Seasonal influenza vaccination, on each occasion, was suggested by the authors to recruit few new T cells.

In regard to this clonotype: Its antigen is currently unknown.

J was trimmed by 8 bases and V by 6 bases; bases with no gene match: 8. CDR3 length: 14 amino acids. CDR1 and CDR2 from the germline V gene are MNHEY and SMNVEV (reference sequence). TCRdb reprocessed the RT-PCR reads with MiXCR, giving one entry per CDR3 protein. The sample has around 540,000 distinct CDR3 sequences, 12% seen once. This chain connects TRBV27 to TRBJ2-3, with 10 bases matching TRBD1. The specimen comprised PBMCs from blood, sampled on the day of vaccination. This receptor was taken from a man in his fifties or sixties who received an inactivated influenza vaccine. The CDR3 nucleotides read TGTGCCAGCAGCCGGGACAGGGGTTTCGGTACGCAGTATTTT. This codes for CASSRDRGFGTQYF.